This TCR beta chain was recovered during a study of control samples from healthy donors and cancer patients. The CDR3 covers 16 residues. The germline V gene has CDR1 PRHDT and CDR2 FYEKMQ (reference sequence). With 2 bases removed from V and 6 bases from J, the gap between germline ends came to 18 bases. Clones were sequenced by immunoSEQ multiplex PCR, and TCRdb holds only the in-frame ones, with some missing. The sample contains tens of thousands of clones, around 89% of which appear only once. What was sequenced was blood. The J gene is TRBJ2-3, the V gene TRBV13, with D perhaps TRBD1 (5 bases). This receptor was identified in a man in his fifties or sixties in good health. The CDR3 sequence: CASSLRWAGRSDTQYF. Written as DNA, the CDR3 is TGTGCCAGCAGCTTACGCTGGGCAGGGCGTTCGGATACGCAGTATTTT.